These 15 T cell receptor beta chains were all obtained from the same sample, sequenced in a study of blood T cell repertoires in COVID-19. Profiled with immunoSEQ multiplex PCR; TCRdb holds only in-frame clones, not every one. The sample has just over 150,000 clones, approximately 82% seen once. The material sequenced was peripheral blood. The origin of the receptors is a woman of 80 years or more with acute or convalescent COVID-19.

The chain employs TRBV29-1 and TRBJ1-2; 8 positions agree with TRBD1. Germline V gene data show CDR1 as SQVTM and CDR2 as ANQGSEA. The CDR3 is 13 amino acids. Germline trimming cut 6 bases from V and 8 bases from J; bases unmatched to any gene: 11. The CDR3: CSVVGQGSWGYTF. The CDR3 DNA is TGCAGCGTCGTCGGACAGGGCAGCTGGGGCTACACCTTC.

The sample holds one count of this clone. V gene TRBV12-3 or TRBV12-4 combines with J gene TRBJ1-1, with 7 bases that match TRBD1. With 5 bases clipped from V and 5 bases from J, the junction kept 5 bases outside the gene matches. The CDR3 is 13 residues long. In DNA, the CDR3 is TGTGCCAGCAGTGGACAGGCCAGTACTGAAGCTTTCTTT. Its protein is CASSGQASTEAFF.

This clone was seen only a few times. The chain uses TRBV30 and TRBJ1-1, with TRBD1 matching over 7 bases. The V and J ends lost 2 bases and 1 base, in that order; junction bases with no gene match: 4. The CDR3 runs to 14 residues. CDR1 is GTSNPN and CDR2 is SVGIG in the germline V gene (reference sequence). The CDR3 DNA reads as TGTGCCTGGAGTAAGGACAGGTGGAACACTGAAGCTTTCTTT. Translation gives CAWSKDRWNTEAFF.

The genes are TRBV4-3 and TRBJ2-7; D is perhaps TRBD1 (5 bases). CDR3 length: 14 residues. The germline CDR1 and CDR2 sequences are LGHNA and YSLEER. V lost 2 bases and J lost 5, with 13 bases in between. The chain's CDR3 is CASSQQGWGDEQYF. CDR3 DNA: TGCGCCAGCAGCCAACAGGGTTGGGGCGACGAGCAGTACTTC.

The chain recombines TRBV19 with TRBJ2-1; tentative D call: TRBD1 (6 bases). This CDR3 contains 13 residues. Trimming shortened V by 5 bases and J by 3 bases, and 8 bases separated the two germline ends. The germline V gene encodes CDR1 LNHDA and CDR2 SQIVND (reference sequence). The CDR3 sequence is CASSSDSYNEQFF. Here the CDR3 DNA reads TGTGCCAGTAGTTCGGACAGCTACAATGAGCAGTTCTTC. Full variable domain (remainder filled in from reference TRBV19 and TRBJ2-1): DGGITQSPKYLFRKEGQNVTLSCEQNLNHDAMYWYRQDPGQGLRLIYYSQIVNDFQKGDIAEGYSVSREKKESFPLTVTSAQKNPTAFYLCASSSDSYNEQFFGPGTRLTVL.

This clone was counted a single time. J is TRBJ1-2 and V is TRBV6-5; 7 bases line up with TRBD1. V was clipped by 6 bases and J by 2 bases; unmatched bases: 6. The CDR3 consists of 14 residues. Per germline, CDR1 MNHEY and CDR2 SVGAGI. The DNA for the CDR3 is TGTGCCAGCAGGGGGGACAGAGTAAACTATGGCTACACCTTC. Amino acid sequence: CASRGDRVNYGYTF.

The chain couples TRBV5-1 to TRBJ2-1; TRBD1 agrees at 7 bases. J gave up 5 bases and V 0 bases, and 5 bases lay outside the gene matches. Germline lookup yields CDR1 SGHRS and CDR2 YFSETQ. The CDR3 sequence is 15 residues long. The CDR3 sequence is CASSLAEGANNEQFF. The CDR3, as DNA: TGCGCCAGCAGCTTGGCAGAGGGGGCTAACAATGAGCAGTTCTTC.

The chain couples TRBV30 to TRBJ1-1; 10 positions match TRBD1. This CDR3 is built from 12 residues. CDR1 is GTSNPN and CDR2 is SVGIG in the germline V gene (reference sequence). Trimming cost V 5 bases and J 6 bases; bases outside gene matches: 3. Here the CDR3 DNA reads TGTGCCTGGGACAGGGGGCTTCCTGAAGCTTTCTTT. This codes for CAWDRGLPEAFF.

The J gene is TRBJ2-1, the V gene TRBV4-1; D is possibly TRBD2 (5 bases). In germline, CDR1 is MGHRA, CDR2 YSYEKL. Trimming shortened V by 2 bases and J by 2 bases, and 13 bases separated the two germline ends. The CDR3 length is 16 residues. The CDR3 sequence: CASSQLDLTTYNEQFF. CDR3 DNA sequence: TGCGCCAGCAGCCAACTGGACTTAACTACCTACAATGAGCAGTTCTTC.

With respect to this clone: Other nucleotide sequences from this sample produce the same CDR3. This chain connects TRBV11-2 to TRBJ2-1; 9 positions agree with TRBD2. This CDR3 has 17 residues. Per germline, CDR1 SGHAT and CDR2 FQNNGV. After removal of 1 base from V and 0 bases from J, the junction contained 4 bases not matched to a gene. The CDR3 sequence: CASSLGGSGSSYNEQFF. The CDR3 region has the DNA TGTGCCAGCAGCTTAGGAGGTAGCGGGAGCTCCTACAATGAGCAGTTCTTC.

This rearrangement joins TRBV7-2 to TRBJ1-2; D is unresolved. The CDR3 length is 14 residues. V was pared by 0 bases and J by 0 bases, with 5 bases between. The germline V gene encodes CDR1 SGHTA and CDR2 FQGNSA. The CDR3 region has the DNA TGTGCCAGCAGCTTAGCTTCAACTAACTATGGCTACACCTTC. Translated, it gives CASSLASTNYGYTF.

This chain joins TRBV4-1 and TRBJ1-4; TRBD1 might be the D (5 bases). Germline V lookup: CDR1 MGHRA, CDR2 YSYEKL. CDR3 length: 15 amino acids. Deletions cut 3 bases from V and 7 bases from J, with 15 bases between. The CDR3 protein is CASSHGVQAAEKLFF. For the CDR3, the DNA is TGCGCCAGCAGCCATGGGGTACAGGCGGCTGAAAAACTGTTTTTT.

The rearrangement uses TRBV6-5 and TRBJ2-7; 7 bases agree with TRBD1. The CDR3 is 14 residues long. The V gene end was trimmed by 2 bases and the J gene end by 2 bases; junction bases not matched to a gene: 3. The germline CDR1 and CDR2 sequences are MNHEY and SVGAGI. For the CDR3, the DNA is TGTGCCAGCAGTTACGGACAGGTCCCCTACGAGCAGTACTTC. Protein sequence: CASSYGQVPYEQYF.

The rearrangement joins TRBV19 to TRBJ2-7; D is ambiguous. CDR3 length: 15 amino acids. Trimming stripped 1 base from V and 1 base from J, with 11 bases between. Germline CDR1 is LNHDA and CDR2 is SQIVND (reference sequence). The DNA for the CDR3 is TGTGCCAGTAGTATAGTCCCAGGCAGATCCTACGAGCAGTACTTC. Protein product: CASSIVPGRSYEQYF.

The chain has TRBV19 and TRBJ2-2; TRBD2 matches 14 bases. Germline values: CDR1 LNHDA, CDR2 SQIVND (reference sequence). CDR3 length equals 17 residues. The junction had 11 bases not matched to a gene; V was cut back by 10 bases and J by 4 bases. CDR3 sequence: CANFETSGRAVTGELFF. The CDR3 DNA reads as TGTGCCAACTTCGAGACTAGCGGGAGGGCCGTCACCGGGGAGCTGTTTTTT.